Detailed here is one TCR beta chain. How the authors handled the data: Estimated nucleated cell counts came from reference gene primer amplification. Clones were sequenced by immunoSEQ multiplex PCR, and TCRdb holds only the in-frame ones, with some missing. V and J calls and clone size are given by that table; D and trimming were obtained from the DNA. The sample has about 81,000 clones, 88% seen once. This sample was taken from a study of blood T cell repertoires in COVID-19. At the level of the study: Sites across the United States, Italy and Spain contributed samples from acute and convalescent COVID-19. In each case, the material was cDNA or gDNA derived from T cells, B-cell-depleted T cells, or PBMCs.

The trim removed 1 base at V and 3 bases at J, leaving 4 bases unmatched. In germline, CDR1 is SGHRS, CDR2 YFSETQ. The CDR3 consists of 14 residues. Sequencing input: peripheral blood. This clonotype was sampled from a man between 65 and 85 years old with acute or convalescent COVID-19. The rearrangement joins TRBV5-1 to TRBJ2-7; TRBD2 matches 7 bases. In nucleotides, the CDR3 is TGCGCCAGCAGCTTGATGGGACTACTCTACGAGCAGTACTTC. Protein sequence: CASSLMGLLYEQYF.